A selection of T cell receptor beta chains follows, all from one sample in a study of tumor-infiltrating lymphocytes in primary liver carcinoma. TCRdb ran MiXCR on the multiplex PCR reads and lists one entry per CDR3 protein. This sample has around 120,000 distinct CDR3 sequences, with 60% to 70% found just once. The specimen was liver tumor tissue from sampling region 1. The receptors come from a woman aged 55-70 years with primary liver carcinoma and hepatitis B virus infection. Both conserved end residues are part of each CDR3. Fields, in order: J gene, D gene, clone size, V gene, CDR3 DNA, CDR3 protein. A D gene is named only where the DNA matches it firmly. Rows give clone size only sometimes, using once, few, many, or a class for an expanded clone.

>TRBJ2-3|NA|NA|TRBV11-2
TGTGCCAGCATCTTAGATCAGGGCTACACAGATACGCATTATTTT
CASILDQGYTDTHYF
>TRBJ1-6|NA|NA|TRBV4-1
TGCGCCAGCAGCTTAAGGGTTCGCCAGGGCAAGAATTCACTCCTCCACTTT
CASSLRVRQGKNSLLHF
>TRBJ2-1|TRBD2|few|TRBV12-3/TRBV12-4
TGTGCCAGCATCTTGGGGGGGGTCTACAATGAGCAGTTCTTC
CASILGGVYNEQFF
>TRBJ2-5|TRBD2|few|TRBV7-8
TGTGCCAGCAGCTTTGCGGGAGTCCAAGAGACCCAGTACTTC
CASSFAGVQETQYF
>TRBJ1-1|TRBD1|few|TRBV7-8
TGTGCCAGCTGTCTATGGCAGGGGGAAGGGGACACTGAAGCTTTCTTT
CASCLWQGEGDTEAFF
>TRBJ2-3|TRBD1|NA|TRBV11-2
TGTGCCAGCAGTCCCCTGACAGGGGGCACAGATGCGCAGTATTTT
CASSPLTGGTDAQYF
>TRBJ2-5|NA|many|TRBV4-2
TGTGCCAGCAGCCAAGATCCTAGCGGAGGGGGGGAGACCCAGTACTTC
CASSQDPSGGGETQYF
>TRBJ2-1|NA|NA|TRBV11-2
TGTGCCAGCAGCCTCTTTCCATGGGCTACGCGTAATGAGCAGTTTTTC
CASSLFPWATRNEQFF
>TRBJ1-6|TRBD1|NA|TRBV13
TGTGCTAGCAGCCCCAAGGCCGGGACAGGAGTCTCACCCCTCCACTTT
CASSPKAGTGVSPLHF
>TRBJ2-5|NA|NA|TRBV11-2
TGTGCCAACAACTTAGCACGGAGAGCCTACGAGCAATACTTC
CANNLARRAYEQYF
>TRBJ1-1|NA|NA|TRBV11-1
TGTGCGAGCAGCTTAATATGGGGGACTGAAGCTTTATTT
CASSLIWGTEALF
>TRBJ1-1|NA|NA|TRBV11-2
TGTGCCAGTAAAAAAACCGGACAGTTTCCCATGAACACTGGAGCTTTCTTT
CASKKTGQFPMNTGAFF
>TRBJ2-1|NA|once|TRBV12-3/TRBV12-4
TGTGCCAGCAGTCAAACCACGACTGGTGTGGTTCTCCAGCAGTTCTTC
CASSQTTTGVVLQQFF
>TRBJ1-3|NA|many|TRBV12-3/TRBV12-4
TGTGCCAGCACCGGAGGAGGTGGAAACACCATATATTTT
CASTGGGGNTIYF
>TRBJ2-7|NA|NA|TRBV11-3
TGTGTCAGCATCCTAGTGGGGAGCTCCTACGAGCAGTACTTC
CVSILVGSSYEQYF
>TRBJ2-7|NA|NA|TRBV12-3/TRBV12-4
TGTGCTGGCAGTTCAACCTACGAGCGGTACTTC
CAGSSTYERYF
>TRBJ2-1|NA|NA|TRBV5-6
TGTGCTAGCAGCCCGGACGGGATCCCCTACAATGAGCAGTTCTTC
CASSPDGIPYNEQFF
>TRBJ1-1|NA|many|TRBV11-2
TGTGCCAGCACCCTGACCGTCGGGGGTATGACTGAAGCTTTCTTT
CASTLTVGGMTEAFF
>TRBJ2-3|NA|NA|TRBV11-2
TGTGACAGCAGCTTAGTCCGGGTCACCTTCTCGAGAACAGATATGCAGTATTTT
CDSSLVRVTFSRTDMQYF
>TRBJ2-5|NA|NA|TRBV6-5
TGTGTCAGCAGGAGTCGACAGTCCCAAGAGACCCAGTACTTC
CVSRSRQSQETQYF
>TRBJ2-3|TRBD1|NA|TRBV4-1
TGCGCCAGCAGCCAGCCCGGGACAGGGGGCCGCACAGATACGCACTATTTT
CASSQPGTGGRTDTHYF
>TRBJ2-3|NA|NA|TRBV29-1
TGCAGCGTTGACGGTAGAGGCACAAATACGCAGTATTTT
CSVDGRGTNTQYF
>TRBJ2-7|NA|many|TRBV5-4
TGTGCCAGCAGCCCCGGACGAGGATCCTACGAGCAGTACTTC
CASSPGRGSYEQYF
>TRBJ2-7|TRBD2|NA|TRBV6-1
TGTGCCAGCAGCCCCGTGACTAGCGGGAGGCAAGAGCAGTACTTC
CASSPVTSGRQEQYF
>TRBJ2-2|TRBD1|NA|TRBV11-2
TGTGCCAGCAGCTTAGTAAGGGGGCTCGCCGGGAAGCTGTTTTTT
CASSLVRGLAGKLFF
>TRBJ1-2|TRBD1|NA|TRBV28
TGTGCCAGCAGGGCGAGGACAGGTATTAACTGTGGTTACACCTTC
CASRARTGINCGYTF
>TRBJ2-2|NA|NA|TRBV11-2
TGTGCCAGCAGCTTAGAAGCTATCGTGTCCGGGGAGCTGTTTTTT
CASSLEAIVSGELFF
>TRBJ2-7|TRBD1|once|TRBV28
TGTGCTAGCACCACATCATTTCCGGGACAGGTATACGAGCAGTACTTC
CASTTSFPGQVYEQYF
>TRBJ1-5|NA|many|TRBV6-1
TGTGCCAGCAGTCCCCGCAGGATCTCCGGGGACAATCAGCCCCAGCATTTT
CASSPRRISGDNQPQHF
>TRBJ2-4|NA|once|TRBV5-1
TGCGCCAGCAGCTTGGACCTCAACATTCAGTACTTC
CASSLDLNIQYF
>TRBJ2-3|NA|NA|TRBV11-1
TGTGCCAGCAGCTGTAGGCAACGTGCGAGAGAGTCTCACTTT
CASSCRQRARESHF
>TRBJ1-4|NA|NA|TRBV28
TGTGCCAGCAGTTTGGGAGGACCCAATGAAAAACTGTTTTTT
CASSLGGPNEKLFF
>TRBJ2-3|TRBD2|many|TRBV6-6
TGTGCCAGCAGTTACCCAACTAGCGGGGGAAGCACAGATACGCAGTATTTT
CASSYPTSGGSTDTQYF
>TRBJ1-2|NA|NA|TRBV28
TGTACCAGCAGTTCCGATGCGGGATTTAACTATGGCTACACCTTC
CTSSSDAGFNYGYTF
>TRBJ2-2|TRBD2|NA|TRBV29-1
TGCAGCGTTTCTAGGTGGACTAGCGGGGGCGGGGAGCTGTTTTTT
CSVSRWTSGGGELFF
>TRBJ1-1|NA|many|TRBV28
TGTGCCAGCAGTTTAAAGTTCCAGGGAGAAGCTTTCTTT
CASSLKFQGEAFF
>TRBJ1-1|NA|NA|TRBV6-1
TGTGTCAGCAGTCTTCCGACCGGGGGAACCACTGAAGCTTTCTTT
CVSSLPTGGTTEAFF
>TRBJ2-2|NA|few|TRBV5-1
TGCGCCAGCAGCTCCCAGGACACCGGGGAGCTGTTTTTT
CASSSQDTGELFF
>TRBJ1-5|NA|many|TRBV6-1
TGTGCCAGCAGTTACCGGGCCGTTAGCAATCAGCCCCAGCATTTT
CASSYRAVSNQPQHF
>TRBJ2-1|NA|NA|TRBV11-2
TGTGTCAGCAGCTTAGACCCCAGGAGCTCCTACAATGGGCAGTTCTTC
CVSSLDPRSSYNGQFF